These 7 T cell receptor beta chains were all obtained from the same sample, sequenced in a study of T cell responses to AZD1222 COVID-19 vaccine. Sequencing was performed with immunoSEQ multiplex PCR; in TCRdb, only in-frame clones are kept and a portion is missing. The profile shows about 110,000 clones, 90% to 95% of them singletons. The specimen comprised peripheral blood, sampled on day 0 of AZD1222 vaccination. Receptor source: an adult in good health.

The V call is TRBV7-2, the J call TRBJ2-1, with D possibly TRBD2 on 6 matching bases. V was clipped by 5 bases and J by 4 bases, with 15 bases between them. From germline, CDR1 is SGHTA and CDR2 FQGNSA. The CDR3 length is 15 residues. CDR3 bases: TGTGCCAGCAGCAACTACCGGGACTCTTACAATGAGCAGTTCTTC. As protein: CASSNYRDSYNEQFF.

CDR3 region: CASSFPDRRYEQYF. The CDR3 DNA reads TGTGCCAGCAGTTTCCCGGACAGAAGATACGAGCAGTACTTC. The chain uses TRBV6-6 and TRBJ2-7; weak D call: TRBD1 (6 bases). The CDR3 is 14 residues long. Germline CDR1 MNHNY, CDR2 SVGAGI (reference sequence). Trimming removed 4 bases at V and 4 bases at J, with 14 bases between.

The V and J genes are TRBV5-1 and TRBJ1-1; the match to TRBD1 covers 8 bases. The CDR3 spans 18 residues. Germline assignment: CDR1 SGHRS and CDR2 YFSETQ. Losses at the gene ends were 4 bases for V and 2 bases for J; bases not matched to a gene: 16. DNA for the CDR3: TGCGCCAGCAGCCCGCAGGGGGCAGGACCCCGGTCCAACACTGAAGCTTTCTTT. Translating gives CASSPQGAGPRSNTEAFF.

The J gene is TRBJ1-2, the V gene TRBV25-1; the match to TRBD1 covers 9 bases. Trimming removed 6 bases from V and 9 bases from J; junction bases left unmatched: 8. The CDR3 loop spans 13 amino acids. Germline V gene data show CDR1 as MGHDK and CDR2 as SYGVNS. The CDR3 loop reads CASSAPGQGSYTF. DNA for the CDR3: TGTGCCAGCAGCGCGCCGGGACAGGGAAGCTACACCTTC.

The chain has TRBV6-5 and TRBJ1-1; D not resolved. CDR3 size: 13 residues. Trimming took off 2 bases at V and 5 bases at J, with 9 bases between the two ends. In germline, CDR1 is MNHEY, CDR2 SVGAGI. The CDR3 sequence: CASSYRGGTEAFF. The CDR3 DNA sequence: TGTGCCAGCAGTTACCGAGGCGGTACTGAAGCTTTCTTT.

The rearrangement uses TRBV6-5 and TRBJ1-1, with D perhaps TRBD1 (5 bases). The CDR3 loop spans 13 amino acids. V lost 8 bases to trimming and J lost 11 bases, with 21 bases between them. CDR1 and CDR2 from the germline V gene are MNHEY and SVGAGI. The CDR3 reads CASLLWGGGRAFF. CDR3 DNA sequence: TGTGCCAGCCTCTTGTGGGGCGGAGGTCGTGCTTTCTTT.

The V and J genes are TRBV19 and TRBJ1-4, with D possibly TRBD1 on 5 matching bases. V was cut by 9 bases and J by 8 bases, with 13 bases left in between. This CDR3 is 12 amino acids long. Germline V gene sequence: CDR1 LNHDA, CDR2 SQIVND (reference sequence). The CDR3 reads CASGRWGEKLFF. CDR3 DNA: TGTGCCAGCGGAAGGTGGGGCGAAAAACTGTTTTTT.